This is a list of T cell receptor beta chains from one sample in a study of blood T cells in healthy people across ages. TCRdb reprocessed the 5' RACE reads via MiXCR and lists one record per CDR3 protein. The sample lists roughly 800,000 distinct CDR3 sequences; roughly 64% were seen once. Material for sequencing was blood. The receptor source for this set is a man aged 25-40 years in good health. The CDR3 runs from the conserved cysteine through the conserved F or W. The order of the fields is V gene, D gene, J gene, clone size, CDR3 length, CDR3 DNA, CDR3 protein. D genes are given only for firm matches. For some rows the clone size is stated as once, few or many, or as a class when expanded; others skip it.

v_gene: TRBV7-3; d_gene: TRBD2; j_gene: TRBJ2-2; abundance: .; len: 18; CDR3nt: TGTGCCAGCAGCCAGCTCGGCACAGCGGGGGCGAACACCGGGGAGCTGTTTTTT; CDR3aa: CASSQLGTAGANTGELFF
v_gene: TRBV4-3; d_gene: .; j_gene: TRBJ2-7; abundance: .; len: 17; CDR3nt: TGCGCCAGCAGCCAAGCTCAGGACGTGAAGGGGCCTTACGAGCAGTACTTC; CDR3aa: CASSQAQDVKGPYEQYF
v_gene: TRBV7-9; d_gene: TRBD2; j_gene: TRBJ2-1; abundance: .; len: 17; CDR3nt: TGTGCCAGCAGCCCCCCCCGCGGGGGGAGGGCCAGAAATGAGCAGTTCTTC; CDR3aa: CASSPPRGGRARNEQFF
v_gene: TRBV4-1; d_gene: .; j_gene: TRBJ1-2; abundance: .; len: 15; CDR3nt: TGCGCCAGCAGCCAACAAGTGGCAGGGAGTGAGGGCTACACCTTC; CDR3aa: CASSQQVAGSEGYTF
v_gene: TRBV29-1; d_gene: .; j_gene: TRBJ2-3; abundance: few; len: 13; CDR3nt: TGCAGCGTGCAAACGACAGGAACAGATACGCAGTATTTT; CDR3aa: CSVQTTGTDTQYF
v_gene: TRBV4-2; d_gene: TRBD2; j_gene: TRBJ2-1; abundance: .; len: 17; CDR3nt: TGTGCCAGCAGCCAAGAGGCCGGGACTAGCAGCTACAATGAGCAGTTCTTC; CDR3aa: CASSQEAGTSSYNEQFF
v_gene: TRBV4-2; d_gene: .; j_gene: TRBJ1-6; abundance: .; len: 15; CDR3nt: TGTGCCAGCAGCCAAGAGTTACTGGATAATTCACCCCTCCACTTT; CDR3aa: CASSQELLDNSPLHF
v_gene: TRBV25-1; d_gene: TRBD1; j_gene: TRBJ2-3; abundance: .; len: 16; CDR3nt: TGTGCCAGCAGTGCCCCGGGACAGGGTTTCCCAGATACGCAGTATTTT; CDR3aa: CASSAPGQGFPDTQYF
v_gene: TRBV9; d_gene: TRBD1; j_gene: TRBJ1-2; abundance: few; len: 15; CDR3nt: TGTGCCAGCAGCGGAGCAGGGGGCCGATACTATGGCTACACCTTC; CDR3aa: CASSGAGGRYYGYTF
v_gene: TRBV10-3; d_gene: TRBD1; j_gene: TRBJ2-7; abundance: few; len: 13; CDR3nt: TGTGCCATCAGTGAGACAGGGGCTTACGAGCAGTACTTC; CDR3aa: CAISETGAYEQYF
v_gene: TRBV28; d_gene: TRBD2; j_gene: TRBJ2-7; abundance: .; len: 17; CDR3nt: TGTGCCAGCAGTTACGCCACCCCGGGAGGTACTACCTACGAGCAGTACTTC; CDR3aa: CASSYATPGGTTYEQYF
v_gene: TRBV20-1; d_gene: .; j_gene: TRBJ1-5; abundance: .; len: 12; CDR3nt: TGCAGTGCTGCCCGCGGTAAACAGCCCCAGCATTTT; CDR3aa: CSAARGKQPQHF
v_gene: TRBV6-5; d_gene: .; j_gene: TRBJ1-5; abundance: .; len: 18; CDR3nt: TGTGCCAGCAGTTACGGGTACAGGCAGTATGATAGCAATCAGCCCCAGCATTTT; CDR3aa: CASSYGYRQYDSNQPQHF
v_gene: TRBV7-2; d_gene: .; j_gene: TRBJ1-1; abundance: .; len: 12; CDR3nt: TGTGCCAGCGGCCCGGGGAACACTGAAGCTTTCTTT; CDR3aa: CASGPGNTEAFF
v_gene: TRBV20-1; d_gene: TRBD2; j_gene: TRBJ2-5; abundance: few; len: 14; CDR3nt: TGCAGTGCTAGGTTATTAGCGGGAATCAATGAGCAGTACTTC; CDR3aa: CSARLLAGINEQYF
v_gene: TRBV6-1; d_gene: TRBD1; j_gene: TRBJ2-2; abundance: .; len: 15; CDR3nt: TGTGCCAGCAGTCGGACAGGGGCCAACACCGGGGAGCTGTTTTTT; CDR3aa: CASSRTGANTGELFF
v_gene: TRBV6-2/TRBV6-3; d_gene: .; j_gene: TRBJ1-2; abundance: .; len: 12; CDR3nt: TGTGCCAGCAGCCCCGAGCTCTATGGCTACACCTTC; CDR3aa: CASSPELYGYTF
v_gene: TRBV12-3/TRBV12-4; d_gene: .; j_gene: TRBJ2-1; abundance: .; len: 15; CDR3nt: TGTGCCAGCAGCGGTGGGGGAGTATGGAGCAATGAGCAGTTCTTC; CDR3aa: CASSGGGVWSNEQFF
v_gene: TRBV11-3; d_gene: .; j_gene: TRBJ2-5; abundance: .; len: 15; CDR3nt: TGTGCCAGCAGCTCAAGGGAAACAGGCCAAGAGACCCAGTACTTC; CDR3aa: CASSSRETGQETQYF
v_gene: TRBV20-1; d_gene: TRBD1; j_gene: TRBJ2-3; abundance: few; len: 13; CDR3nt: TGCAGTGCCGACAGGGGGCATGAAGATACGCAGTATTTT; CDR3aa: CSADRGHEDTQYF
v_gene: TRBV5-1; d_gene: .; j_gene: TRBJ2-3; abundance: .; len: 17; CDR3nt: TGCGCCAGCAGCTTGGGGGCCCTCTCGGGCAGCACAGATACGCAGTATTTT; CDR3aa: CASSLGALSGSTDTQYF
v_gene: TRBV12-3/TRBV12-4; d_gene: TRBD1; j_gene: TRBJ2-7; abundance: .; len: 14; CDR3nt: TGTGCCAGCAGTCAACAGGGGCTTGGCTACGAGCAGTACTTC; CDR3aa: CASSQQGLGYEQYF
v_gene: TRBV5-4; d_gene: .; j_gene: TRBJ2-3; abundance: .; len: 14; CDR3nt: TGTGCCAGCAGCCTCGAAATCATGGCAGATACGCAGTATTTT; CDR3aa: CASSLEIMADTQYF
v_gene: TRBV20-1; d_gene: .; j_gene: TRBJ2-5; abundance: .; len: 15; CDR3nt: TGCAGTGCTGGGGTTTTGGGTCGTGGCCAAGAGACCCAGTACTTC; CDR3aa: CSAGVLGRGQETQYF
v_gene: TRBV5-1; d_gene: TRBD1; j_gene: TRBJ2-1; abundance: .; len: 15; CDR3nt: TGCGCCAGCAGCTTGCGGGACAGGGCACCCAATGAGCAGTTCTTC; CDR3aa: CASSLRDRAPNEQFF
v_gene: TRBV4-3; d_gene: .; j_gene: TRBJ1-4; abundance: few; len: 15; CDR3nt: TGCGCCAGCAGCCAACACCGGGACGGGAATGAAAAACTGTTTTTT; CDR3aa: CASSQHRDGNEKLFF
v_gene: TRBV20-1; d_gene: .; j_gene: TRBJ1-5; abundance: .; len: 15; CDR3nt: TGCAGTGCTAGCGCCCGCGGCATACGGAGACAGCCCCAGCATTTT; CDR3aa: CSASARGIRRQPQHF
v_gene: TRBV7-2; d_gene: .; j_gene: TRBJ2-7; abundance: few; len: 14; CDR3nt: TGTGCCAGCAGCTTAGAGGGACACCCCTACGAGCAGTACTTC; CDR3aa: CASSLEGHPYEQYF
v_gene: TRBV27; d_gene: .; j_gene: TRBJ1-5; abundance: .; len: 14; CDR3nt: TGTGCCAGCAGTTTATCGCAGGGAGTCCAGCCCCAGCATTTT; CDR3aa: CASSLSQGVQPQHF
v_gene: TRBV11-1; d_gene: TRBD2; j_gene: TRBJ2-1; abundance: few; len: 16; CDR3nt: TGTGCCAGCAGACTAGCGGGGCCTCGGGGTTACAATGAGCAGTTCTTC; CDR3aa: CASRLAGPRGYNEQFF
v_gene: TRBV7-3; d_gene: .; j_gene: TRBJ2-1; abundance: few; len: 12; CDR3nt: TGTGCCAGCAGCTCGCCAGGACTGGAACAGTTCTTC; CDR3aa: CASSSPGLEQFF
v_gene: TRBV7-2; d_gene: .; j_gene: TRBJ2-2; abundance: .; len: 14; CDR3nt: TGTGCCAGCAGCTTGTCCAAAAACACCGGGGAGCTGTTTTTT; CDR3aa: CASSLSKNTGELFF
v_gene: TRBV6-5; d_gene: TRBD1; j_gene: TRBJ2-2; abundance: .; len: 17; CDR3nt: TGTGCCAGCAGTTACTCTGTCCGGACAGGGAACACCGGGGAGCTGTTTTTT; CDR3aa: CASSYSVRTGNTGELFF
v_gene: TRBV10-3; d_gene: TRBD2; j_gene: TRBJ2-2; abundance: .; len: 15; CDR3nt: TGTGCCATCAGTGAGTTCAGCGGGGGAAACGGGGAGCTGTTTTTT; CDR3aa: CAISEFSGGNGELFF
v_gene: TRBV29-1; d_gene: TRBD2; j_gene: TRBJ2-7; abundance: .; len: 14; CDR3nt: TGCAGCGTAACCACTAGCGGGAGTAATTACGAGCAGTACTTC; CDR3aa: CSVTTSGSNYEQYF
v_gene: TRBV27; d_gene: .; j_gene: TRBJ1-4; abundance: once; len: 11; CDR3nt: TGTGCCAGCACCAGTGGAGAAAAACTGTTTTTT; CDR3aa: CASTSGEKLFF
v_gene: TRBV5-1; d_gene: TRBD1; j_gene: TRBJ2-3; abundance: .; len: 15; CDR3nt: TGCGCCAGCAGCATGACAGGGCAAGGCACAGATACGCAGTATTTT; CDR3aa: CASSMTGQGTDTQYF
v_gene: TRBV10-3; d_gene: .; j_gene: TRBJ2-6; abundance: .; len: 14; CDR3nt: TGTGCCATCCGACAGACCTCTGGGGCCAACGTCCTGACTTTC; CDR3aa: CAIRQTSGANVLTF
v_gene: TRBV20-1; d_gene: .; j_gene: TRBJ2-1; abundance: .; len: 15; CDR3nt: TGCAGTGCGGAAGTCCCGGGACTCCGGTACAATGAGCAGTTCTTC; CDR3aa: CSAEVPGLRYNEQFF